The 9 T cell receptor beta chains below all came from one sample that was sequenced in a study of radiotherapy plus CTLA-4 blockade in lung cancer. Sequencing was performed with immunoSEQ multiplex PCR; in TCRdb, only in-frame clones are kept and a portion is missing. The table includes about 49,000 clones, 70% to 75% detected once. The specimen comprised peripheral blood, sampled from a patient treated with radiotherapy plus ipilimumab. These receptors were taken from a human donor with non-small cell lung cancer who had a complete response to radiotherapy plus ipilimumab.

A single count supports this clone. The genes are TRBV7-8 and TRBJ1-5, with 10 positions matching TRBD1. The J segment lost 5 bases and the V segment lost 4 bases, leaving 2 bases of the junction unmatched. Germline CDR1 and CDR2: SGHVS and FQNEAQ. The CDR3 has 14 amino acids. Here the CDR3 DNA reads TGTGCCAGCAGCTACGGGACAGGGGATCAGCCCCAGCATTTT. As protein: CASSYGTGDQPQHF.

As DNA, the CDR3 is TGTGCCAGCTCATCCAGCGGCGGGGGATGGGGTCAAGGAGATACGCAGTATTTT. It codes for CASSSSGGGWGQGDTQYF. The chain employs TRBV18 and TRBJ2-3; 7 bases fit TRBD2. V lost 5 bases and J lost 5; bases outside the gene matches: 19. Germline CDR1 is KGHSH and CDR2 is LQKENI. The CDR3 is 18 residues long.

The chain recombines TRBV15 with TRBJ2-1, with D perhaps matching TRBD2 (5 bases). Trimming stripped 1 base from V and 3 bases from J, with 10 bases between. The length of the CDR3 is 15 residues. Germline V lookup: CDR1 LNHNV, CDR2 YYDKDF (reference sequence). CDR3 protein: CATSRGAENYNEQFF. The DNA for the CDR3 is TGTGCCACCAGCAGAGGAGCGGAGAACTACAATGAGCAGTTCTTC.

The CDR3 here is CASSLAQGSTDTQYF. The CDR3 nucleotides are TGTGCCAGCAGCTTAGCGCAGGGAAGCACAGATACGCAGTATTTT. J is TRBJ2-3 and V is TRBV7-9; maybe TRBD1 (5 bases). CDR1 is SEHNR and CDR2 is FQNEAQ in the germline V gene (reference sequence). The CDR3 sequence is 15 residues long. Trimming stripped 0 bases from V and 0 bases from J, with 7 bases between.

The chain uses TRBV11-2 and TRBJ2-7; D possibly corresponds to TRBD1 (6 bases). Germline-derived CDR1 and CDR2 are SGHAT and FQNNGV. This CDR3 spans 13 amino acids. Trimming pared 5 bases from V and 1 base from J, leaving 9 bases between. The DNA of the CDR3 is TGTGCCAGCAGCCATGGACAGTCCTACGAGCAGTACTTC. As protein: CASSHGQSYEQYF.

The chain couples TRBV5-4 to TRBJ2-7; a possible D gene is TRBD1 (6 bases). Germline lookup yields CDR1 SGHNT and CDR2 YYREEE (reference sequence). The V and J ends lost 6 bases and 3 bases respectively, with 16 bases between them. This CDR3 region has 14 residues. The CDR3 coding sequence is TGTGCCAGCACCCTGTCGGGACACAGCTACGAGCAGTACTTC. Translated: CASTLSGHSYEQYF.

The chain has TRBV4-1 and TRBJ2-1; 8 bases line up with TRBD2. CDR1 and CDR2 from the germline V gene are MGHRA and YSYEKL. This CDR3 region has 14 residues. After removal of 7 bases from V and 9 bases from J, the junction contained 11 bases not matched to a gene. The CDR3 here is CASKGIAGSGEQFF. CDR3 coding DNA: TGCGCCAGCAAAGGTATAGCGGGATCGGGTGAGCAGTTCTTC.

The gene calls are TRBV28 and TRBJ2-6; 9 nucleotides align to TRBD1. The junction had 12 bases not matched to a gene; V was cut back by 6 bases and J by 3 bases. The CDR3 contains 18 residues. Germline-derived CDR1 and CDR2 are MDHEN and SYDVKM. This chain's CDR3 is CASSPGTGSPRGANVLTF. As DNA, the CDR3 is TGTGCCAGCAGCCCCGGGACAGGGAGCCCTCGTGGGGCCAACGTCCTGACTTTC.

The V gene is TRBV2, the J gene TRBJ1-2; TRBD1 aligns across 8 bases. With 2 bases clipped from V and 8 bases from J, the junction kept 4 bases outside the gene matches. The V gene's germline CDR1 is SNHLY and CDR2 FYNNEI. The CDR3 length is 13 residues. CDR3 amino acids: CASSEQGAGGYTF. The CDR3 DNA follows: TGTGCCAGCAGTGAACAGGGGGCGGGCGGCTACACCTTC.